A single sample gave rise to the 18 T cell receptor beta chains below, sequenced in a study of cytomegalovirus exposure and HLA in healthy donors. In the PCR, 60 Vbeta and 13 Jbeta primers were used. Profiled with immunoSEQ multiplex PCR; TCRdb holds only in-frame clones, not every one. The sample contains roughly 100,000 clones, roughly 80% of which appear only once. Specimen: PBMCs. These receptors originate from a middle-aged man in good health and CMV-seropositive.

The CDR3, as DNA: TGTGCCAGCTCACCAGGGACTAACAACGAGCAGTACTTC. Amino acid sequence: CASSPGTNNEQYF. The V gene is TRBV18, the J gene TRBJ2-7, with TRBD2 matching over 7 bases. Germline values: CDR1 KGHSH, CDR2 LQKENI. The CDR3 is 13 amino acids. The V and J ends lost 2 bases and 5 bases, in that order; junction bases with no gene match: 3.

Written as DNA, the CDR3 is TGTGCCAGCAGTTTATCTGGGACTAGCGGGAGGCCCACAGATACGCAGTATTTT. It encodes CASSLSGTSGRPTDTQYF. V gene TRBV27 combines with J gene TRBJ2-3, with TRBD2 matching 15 bases. Germline V lookup: CDR1 MNHEY, CDR2 SMNVEV (reference sequence). V gave up 0 bases and J gave up 2 bases; unmatched junction bases: 3. CDR3 length equals 18 residues.

The J gene is TRBJ2-3, the V gene TRBV27; maybe TRBD2 (7 bases). Between the trimmed V and J ends, which lost 8 bases and 0 bases, there was a span of 15 bases. Germline V gene lookup returns CDR1 MNHEY and CDR2 SMNVEV (reference sequence). This CDR3 contains 15 residues. This CDR3 is CASGGASSSTDTQYF. The CDR3 DNA is TGTGCCAGCGGGGGGGCATCATCTAGCACAGATACGCAGTATTTT.

This clone was seen once. The genes are TRBV27 and TRBJ2-2; TRBD2 agrees at 7 bases. The V and J ends lost 2 bases and 3 bases, in that order; junction bases with no gene match: 6. Germline lookup yields CDR1 MNHEY and CDR2 SMNVEV (reference sequence). The CDR3 length is 16 residues. CDR3 loop: CASSLVLASDTGELFF. CDR3 nucleotides: TGTGCCAGCAGTTTAGTACTAGCGTCAGACACCGGGGAGCTGTTTTTT.

This clone was observed once. The rearrangement joins TRBV19 to TRBJ2-1; TRBD2 matches at 12 bases. The CDR3 sequence is 15 residues long. From germline, CDR1 is LNHDA and CDR2 SQIVND (reference sequence). V trimming: 7 bases; J trimming: 6 bases; junction bases outside the gene matches: 7. CDR3 amino acids: CASKASGRAGNEQFF. CDR3 sequence (DNA): TGTGCCAGTAAGGCTAGCGGGAGGGCCGGCAATGAGCAGTTCTTC.

The CDR3 DNA sequence: TGTGCCAGCAGCCCGGGACAGAGTCCAACCGGGGAGCTGTTTTTT. It yields the protein CASSPGQSPTGELFF. The chain joins TRBV11-2 to TRBJ2-2; 7 bases agree with TRBD1. The germline V gene encodes CDR1 SGHAT and CDR2 FQNNGV. This CDR3 contains 15 residues. The V and J ends lost 5 bases and 5 bases, in that order; junction bases with no gene match: 8.

The V and J genes are TRBV28 and TRBJ2-7, with 14 bases that match TRBD2. Per the germline V gene, CDR1 is MDHEN and CDR2 is SYDVKM. This CDR3 is 16 amino acids long. The V gene end was trimmed by 5 bases and the J gene end by 4 bases; junction bases not matched to a gene: 7. The chain's CDR3 is CASSPTGLAGVYEQYF. The CDR3 coding sequence is TGTGCCAGCAGTCCGACGGGACTAGCGGGAGTTTACGAGCAGTACTTC.

This clone was counted a single time. This chain uses TRBV19 with TRBJ2-5; 7 positions match TRBD1. J was trimmed by 2 bases and V by 6 bases; bases with no gene match: 6. The CDR3 covers 14 residues. CDR1 LNHDA and CDR2 SQIVND come from the germline V gene (reference sequence). CDR3 sequence reads: CASSVTGAQETQYF. The CDR3 DNA sequence: TGTGCCAGTAGCGTCACAGGGGCGCAAGAGACCCAGTACTTC.

The V call is TRBV5-4, the J call TRBJ2-7, with 9 bases identical to TRBD2. The CDR3 has 15 residues. Germline V CDR1 and CDR2: SGHNT, YYREEE (reference sequence). Germline trimming cut 4 bases from V and 4 bases from J; bases unmatched to any gene: 9. Here the CDR3 DNA reads TGTGCCAGCAGCGGGGCTAGCGGGACCCTGTACGAGCAGTACTTC. Amino acids: CASSGASGTLYEQYF.

The rearrangement joins TRBV5-5 to TRBJ1-4, with TRBD1 as a possible D gene (5 bases). This CDR3 comprises 15 residues. The V and J ends lost 4 bases and 8 bases respectively, with 18 bases between them. The V gene's germline CDR1 is SGHKS and CDR2 YYEKEE (reference sequence). Written as DNA, the CDR3 is TGTGCCAGCAGCCCAGGGCAGGTCGGCGGAGAAAAACTGTTTTTT. Protein: CASSPGQVGGEKLFF.

Comment on this clone: A read error may account for a junction end that differs from germline. This chain connects TRBV2 to TRBJ2-2, with D tentatively TRBD1 (5 bases). Germline CDR1 is SNHLY and CDR2 is FYNNEI. CDR3 length: 14 residues. The CDR3 is CASSEDRSTGELFF. The CDR3 bases are TGTGCCAGTAGTGAAGACAGATCCACCGGGGAGCTGTTTTTT.

The chain has TRBV4-2 and TRBJ2-3; maybe TRBD1 (8 bases). CDR1 is LGHNA, CDR2 YNFKEQ, per germline. The CDR3 consists of 15 residues. V lost 2 bases, J lost 5 bases, and 14 bases lay in between. In DNA form, the CDR3 reads TGTGCCAGCAGCCAACCAACAGGGGGGGGAGATACGCAGTATTTT. As protein: CASSQPTGGGDTQYF.

V is TRBV29-1 and J is TRBJ1-5; TRBD1 matches at 7 bases. The ends lost 0 bases at V and 1 base at J; junction bases unmatched: 15. The CDR3 extends over 19 amino acids. Germline CDR1 SQVTM, CDR2 ANQGSEA. CDR3 amino acids: CSVEDEPGGGPKSNQPQHF. The DNA of the CDR3 is TGCAGCGTTGAAGACGAACCGGGAGGGGGCCCTAAAAGCAATCAGCCCCAGCATTTT.

The chain uses TRBV5-4 and TRBJ2-6, with D possibly being TRBD2 (5 bases). From germline, CDR1 is SGHNT and CDR2 YYREEE (reference sequence). The CDR3 consists of 18 residues. With 4 bases removed from V and 0 bases from J, the gap between germline ends came to 17 bases. This CDR3 reads CASSPPAGSRSGANVLTF. The CDR3 nucleotides read TGTGCCAGCAGCCCACCTGCGGGCAGCCGCTCTGGGGCCAACGTCCTGACTTTC.

The V call is TRBV6-5, the J call TRBJ2-7; TRBD2 matches 9 bases. J lost 0 bases, V lost 7 bases, and 7 bases had no gene match. Germline V CDR1 and CDR2: MNHEY, SVGAGI. This CDR3 is 15 amino acids long. CDR3 bases: TGTGCCAGCACCGATAGCGGGAGTTTCTCCTACGAGCAGTACTTC. Translated: CASTDSGSFSYEQYF.

The V and J genes are TRBV6-1 and TRBJ2-7; D perhaps matches TRBD2 (5 bases). V dropped 7 bases and J dropped 7 bases, with 20 bases sitting between them. Germline CDR1 reads MNHNS; CDR2 reads SASEGT. The CDR3 is 14 amino acids. The CDR3 DNA is TGTGCCAGCACCGAGGGTCCGAGTCCAGTAGAGCAGTACTTC. It specifies CASTEGPSPVEQYF.

The sample holds one count of this clone. The gene calls are TRBV5-1 and TRBJ1-3; TRBD1 aligns across 8 bases. V lost 4 bases and J lost 0; bases outside the gene matches: 6. Germline V gene sequence: CDR1 SGHRS, CDR2 YFSETQ. CDR3 length: 16 residues. CDR3 in amino acids: CASSNGQGPSGNTIYF. CDR3 bases: TGCGCCAGCAGCAACGGACAGGGCCCCTCTGGAAACACCATATATTTT.

V gene TRBV5-4 combines with J gene TRBJ2-7; D may be TRBD1 (6 bases). V was clipped by 0 bases and J by 2 bases, with 15 bases between them. The CDR3 length is 16 residues. Germline loops: CDR1 SGHNT, CDR2 YYREEE (reference sequence). The CDR3 spells CASSLGYRDKAYEQYF. The CDR3 DNA is TGTGCCAGCAGCTTGGGATACCGGGACAAGGCCTACGAGCAGTACTTC.